A selection of T cell receptor beta chains follows, all from one sample in a study of circulating tumor DNA in untreated peripheral T-cell lymphoma. TCRdb's table, derived via immunoSEQ multiplex PCR, lists solely in-frame clones and lacks some. In the table there are roughly 7,000 clones, 77% of which are singletons. Sequencing was performed on tumor tissue. The origin of the receptors is a human donor with peripheral T-cell lymphoma. Both conserved end residues are part of each CDR3. The order of the fields is J gene, V gene, CDR3 length, D gene, clone size, CDR3 DNA, CDR3 protein. A D gene is named only where the DNA matches it firmly. A clone size is listed for some rows: how often the clone was seen (once, few, many), or a class if it is expanded.

j_gene: TRBJ1-1; v_gene: TRBV12-5; len: 14; d_gene: -; abundance: -; CDR3nt: TGTGCTAGCAGTCCCCGACCCATTGGCACTGAAGCTTTCTTT; CDR3aa: CASSPRPIGTEAFF
j_gene: TRBJ2-7; v_gene: TRBV6-8; len: 14; d_gene: -; abundance: -; CDR3nt: TGTGCCAGCACAATAGGCGGGGGCAAGAACGAGCAGTACTTC; CDR3aa: CASTIGGGKNEQYF
j_gene: TRBJ1-5; v_gene: TRBV11-3; len: 17; d_gene: -; abundance: -; CDR3nt: TGTGCCAGCAGCTTAGAGCTGACAGATTATAGCAATCAGCCCCAGCATTTT; CDR3aa: CASSLELTDYSNQPQHF
j_gene: TRBJ1-6; v_gene: TRBV5-1; len: 14; d_gene: TRBD1; abundance: -; CDR3nt: TGCGCTAGCAGCCTCGGGACAGGTCAATCACCCCTCCACTTT; CDR3aa: CASSLGTGQSPLHF
j_gene: TRBJ2-7; v_gene: TRBV23-1; len: 15; d_gene: -; abundance: once; CDR3nt: TGCGCCAGCAGCTTGCCGGTATCGGGCTCCTACGAGCAGTACTTC; CDR3aa: CASSLPVSGSYEQYF
j_gene: TRBJ2-3; v_gene: TRBV12-5; len: 15; d_gene: -; abundance: -; CDR3nt: TGTGCTAGTGGTTTGGACGGCCAACCCACAGATACGCAGTATTTT; CDR3aa: CASGLDGQPTDTQYF
j_gene: TRBJ2-5; v_gene: TRBV11-3; len: 19; d_gene: TRBD2; abundance: few; CDR3nt: TGTGCCAGCAGCTTAGAATCGCCAGGACTAGCGGGGACTCAAGAGACCCAGTACTTC; CDR3aa: CASSLESPGLAGTQETQYF
j_gene: TRBJ2-3; v_gene: TRBV29-1; len: 15; d_gene: -; abundance: -; CDR3nt: TGCAGCGTCCTTACCGTAAGGGATTCCACAGATACGCAGTATTTT; CDR3aa: CSVLTVRDSTDTQYF
j_gene: TRBJ2-2; v_gene: TRBV28; len: 12; d_gene: -; abundance: -; CDR3nt: TGTGCCAGCAGCTGGGGGACCGGGGAGCTGTTTTTT; CDR3aa: CASSWGTGELFF
j_gene: TRBJ1-2; v_gene: TRBV28; len: 13; d_gene: TRBD1; abundance: -; CDR3nt: TGTGCCATCCAGACAGGGCTTGACTATGGCTACACCTTC; CDR3aa: CAIQTGLDYGYTF
j_gene: TRBJ2-1; v_gene: TRBV23-1; len: 15; d_gene: -; abundance: -; CDR3nt: TGCGCCAGCAGCCAAGCCGACAGGGAGGACAATGAGCAGTTCTTC; CDR3aa: CASSQADREDNEQFF
j_gene: TRBJ2-5; v_gene: TRBV7-2; len: 14; d_gene: TRBD1; abundance: -; CDR3nt: TGTGCCAGCAGCTTTGGACAGGGGGCCGAGACCCAGTACTTC; CDR3aa: CASSFGQGAETQYF
j_gene: TRBJ2-3; v_gene: TRBV5-1; len: 17; d_gene: TRBD2; abundance: -; CDR3nt: TGCGCCAGCAGCTTGAAGCTGACTAGCGGATCCACAGATACGCAGTATTTT; CDR3aa: CASSLKLTSGSTDTQYF
j_gene: TRBJ2-1; v_gene: TRBV10-2; len: 15; d_gene: TRBD1; abundance: -; CDR3nt: TGCGCCAGCCGAGACTCCGGGACAGGGAAGAATGAGCAGTTCTTC; CDR3aa: CASRDSGTGKNEQFF
j_gene: TRBJ1-2; v_gene: TRBV6-8; len: 14; d_gene: -; abundance: medium-sized; CDR3nt: TGTGCCAGCAGAAGTGGAGGAGCTTCCTATGGCTACACCTTC; CDR3aa: CASRSGGASYGYTF
j_gene: TRBJ2-2; v_gene: TRBV6-8; len: 14; d_gene: TRBD1; abundance: -; CDR3nt: TGTGCCAGCAGTTTAGACAGGGCGGTCGGGGAGCTGTTTTTT; CDR3aa: CASSLDRAVGELFF
j_gene: TRBJ2-1; v_gene: TRBV1; len: 13; d_gene: -; abundance: -; CDR3nt: TGCGCCAGCAGCCAAGAGGGGCGCGGTAAGCAGTTCTTC; CDR3aa: CASSQEGRGKQFF
j_gene: TRBJ1-5; v_gene: TRBV16; len: 17; d_gene: -; abundance: -; CDR3nt: TGTGCCAGCAGCCAAACGGGCTGGAGCACACCAAATCAGCCCCAGCATTTT; CDR3aa: CASSQTGWSTPNQPQHF
j_gene: TRBJ2-7; v_gene: TRBV18; len: 12; d_gene: -; abundance: -; CDR3nt: TGTGCCAGCTCACCCAGGGAATACGAGCAGTACTTC; CDR3aa: CASSPREYEQYF
j_gene: TRBJ2-3; v_gene: TRBV29-1; len: 14; d_gene: TRBD2; abundance: -; CDR3nt: TGCAGCGTTTCTAGCGGGGCTAGCACAGATACGCAGTATTTT; CDR3aa: CSVSSGASTDTQYF
j_gene: TRBJ2-3; v_gene: TRBV6-8; len: 14; d_gene: TRBD1; abundance: once; CDR3nt: TGTGCCAGCAAAAGACAGGGTAGCACAGATACGCAGTATTTT; CDR3aa: CASKRQGSTDTQYF
j_gene: TRBJ2-6; v_gene: TRBV30; len: 13; d_gene: -; abundance: -; CDR3nt: TGTGCCTGGAGTTTCTCTGGGGCCAACGTCCTGACTTTC; CDR3aa: CAWSFSGANVLTF
j_gene: TRBJ2-1; v_gene: TRBV19; len: 15; d_gene: TRBD2; abundance: few; CDR3nt: TGTGCCAGTTTAAAGGGACTAGCGGGGGACAATGAGCAGTTCTTC; CDR3aa: CASLKGLAGDNEQFF
j_gene: TRBJ1-6; v_gene: TRBV28; len: 14; d_gene: -; abundance: -; CDR3nt: TGTGCCAGCAGCCCGACGAGTACTAATTCACCCCTCCACTTT; CDR3aa: CASSPTSTNSPLHF
j_gene: TRBJ2-7; v_gene: TRBV18; len: 15; d_gene: TRBD1; abundance: medium-sized; CDR3nt: TGTGCCAGCTCCCCAGGGACAGGGGGCTCCCACGAGCAGTACTTC; CDR3aa: CASSPGTGGSHEQYF
j_gene: TRBJ1-2; v_gene: TRBV29-1; len: 12; d_gene: -; abundance: -; CDR3nt: TGCAGCGTTGTGAAAGGGAACTATGGCTACACCTTC; CDR3aa: CSVVKGNYGYTF
j_gene: TRBJ1-3; v_gene: TRBV1; len: 15; d_gene: -; abundance: few; CDR3nt: TGCGCCAGCAGCCAAGATAGGGGGGGTGGAAACACCATATATTTT; CDR3aa: CASSQDRGGGNTIYF
j_gene: TRBJ2-1; v_gene: TRBV18; len: 13; d_gene: -; abundance: few; CDR3nt: TGTGCCAGCTCACCAGAAGCCTACAATGAGCAGTTCTTC; CDR3aa: CASSPEAYNEQFF
j_gene: TRBJ2-1; v_gene: TRBV6-8; len: 16; d_gene: TRBD1; abundance: -; CDR3nt: TGTGCCAGCAGTTCCCGGACAGGGGGGTCCTACAATGAGCAGTTCTTC; CDR3aa: CASSSRTGGSYNEQFF
j_gene: TRBJ2-3; v_gene: TRBV15; len: 14; d_gene: -; abundance: few; CDR3nt: TGTGCCACCAGCCGGGACACATTCACAGATACGCAGTATTTT; CDR3aa: CATSRDTFTDTQYF
j_gene: TRBJ2-7; v_gene: TRBV10-2; len: 16; d_gene: TRBD1; abundance: few; CDR3nt: TGCGCCAGCAGTGAGCCGGGACAGGGGATGAAGAACGAGCAGTACTTC; CDR3aa: CASSEPGQGMKNEQYF
j_gene: TRBJ1-1; v_gene: TRBV11-3; len: 16; d_gene: -; abundance: -; CDR3nt: TGTGCCAGCAGCTCAACAGGGTTCGCTATGAACACTGAAGCTTTCTTT; CDR3aa: CASSSTGFAMNTEAFF
j_gene: TRBJ1-1; v_gene: TRBV6-8; len: 14; d_gene: -; abundance: once; CDR3nt: TGTGCCAGCCACGGGCTGGGGAGGAACACTGAAGCTTTCTTT; CDR3aa: CASHGLGRNTEAFF
j_gene: TRBJ1-4; v_gene: TRBV6-8; len: 15; d_gene: TRBD1; abundance: few; CDR3nt: TGTGCCAGCAGTTATCATGACAGGGAAAATGAAAAACTGTTTTTT; CDR3aa: CASSYHDRENEKLFF
j_gene: TRBJ1-2; v_gene: TRBV19; len: 13; d_gene: -; abundance: -; CDR3nt: TGTGCCAGTAGTATAAGACAGAACTATGGCTACACCTTC; CDR3aa: CASSIRQNYGYTF
j_gene: TRBJ1-1; v_gene: TRBV28; len: 16; d_gene: -; abundance: once; CDR3nt: TGTGCCAGCAGTTTCGGGGGTGTGTTATTAAACACTGAAGCTTTCTTT; CDR3aa: CASSFGGVLLNTEAFF
j_gene: TRBJ1-2; v_gene: TRBV11-3; len: 14; d_gene: TRBD1; abundance: few; CDR3nt: TGTGCCAGCAGCCCGACAGGGTTTGGCTATGGCTACACCTTC; CDR3aa: CASSPTGFGYGYTF
j_gene: TRBJ1-5; v_gene: TRBV19; len: 13; d_gene: TRBD1; abundance: -; CDR3nt: TGTGCCATCGGCGACAGGGGGACTCAGCCCCAGCATTTT; CDR3aa: CAIGDRGTQPQHF